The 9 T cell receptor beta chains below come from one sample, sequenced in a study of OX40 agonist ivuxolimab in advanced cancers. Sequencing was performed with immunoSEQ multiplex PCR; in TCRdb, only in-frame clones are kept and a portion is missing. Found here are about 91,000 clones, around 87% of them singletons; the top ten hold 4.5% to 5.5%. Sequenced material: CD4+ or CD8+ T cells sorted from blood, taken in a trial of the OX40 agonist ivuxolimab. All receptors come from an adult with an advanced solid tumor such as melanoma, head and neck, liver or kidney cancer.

DNA of the CDR3: TGTGCCAGCAGCCGACAGGACTTTATAGGGACGGGCAATCAGCCCCAGCATTTT. This gives the protein CASSRQDFIGTGNQPQHF. The genes are TRBV5-8 and TRBJ1-5; the D gene is possibly TRBD1 (6 bases). Between the trimmed V and J ends, which lost 4 bases and 2 bases, there was a span of 22 bases. Germline-derived CDR1 and CDR2 are SGHTS and YDEGEE. This CDR3 region has 18 residues.

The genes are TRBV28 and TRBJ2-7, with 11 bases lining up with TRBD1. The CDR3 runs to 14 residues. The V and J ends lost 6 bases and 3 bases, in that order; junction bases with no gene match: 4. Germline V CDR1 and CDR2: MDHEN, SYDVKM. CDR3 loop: CASRRTGGFYEQYF. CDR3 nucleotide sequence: TGTGCCAGCAGGAGGACAGGGGGCTTCTACGAGCAGTACTTC.

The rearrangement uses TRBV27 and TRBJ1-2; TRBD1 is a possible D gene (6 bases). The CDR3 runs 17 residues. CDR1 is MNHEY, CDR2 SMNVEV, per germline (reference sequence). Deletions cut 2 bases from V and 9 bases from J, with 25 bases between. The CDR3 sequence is CASSLTMTRQVPERYTF. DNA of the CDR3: TGTGCCAGCAGTTTAACTATGACCCGACAGGTCCCCGAGCGCTACACCTTC.

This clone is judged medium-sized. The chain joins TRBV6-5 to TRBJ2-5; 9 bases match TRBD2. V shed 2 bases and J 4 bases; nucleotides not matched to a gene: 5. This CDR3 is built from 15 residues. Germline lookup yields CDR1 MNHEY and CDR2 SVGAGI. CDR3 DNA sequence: TGTGCCAGCAGTTACGCTAGCGGGAACGGAGAGACCCAGTACTTC. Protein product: CASSYASGNGETQYF.

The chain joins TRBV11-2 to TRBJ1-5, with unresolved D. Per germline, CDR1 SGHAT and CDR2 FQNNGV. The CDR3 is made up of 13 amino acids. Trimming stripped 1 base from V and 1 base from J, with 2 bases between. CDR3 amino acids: CASSLASNQPQHF. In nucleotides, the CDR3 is TGTGCCAGCAGCTTAGCGAGCAATCAGCCCCAGCATTTT.

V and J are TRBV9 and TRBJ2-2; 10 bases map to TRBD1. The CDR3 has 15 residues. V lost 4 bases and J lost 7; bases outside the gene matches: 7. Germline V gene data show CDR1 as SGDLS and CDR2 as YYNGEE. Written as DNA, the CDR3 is TGTGCCAGCAGCTCTGGGACAGGGGCGGGCGGGGAGCTGTTTTTT. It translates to CASSSGTGAGGELFF.

CDR3 sequence reads: CSVRTSGRVNEQFF. In nucleotides, the CDR3 is TGCAGCGTTCGGACTAGCGGGAGGGTCAATGAGCAGTTCTTC. V gene TRBV29-1 combines with J gene TRBJ2-1; 15 bases agree with TRBD2. The V gene's germline CDR1 is SQVTM and CDR2 ANQGSEA. The junction had 2 bases not matched to a gene; V was cut back by 5 bases and J by 6 bases. This CDR3 has 14 residues.

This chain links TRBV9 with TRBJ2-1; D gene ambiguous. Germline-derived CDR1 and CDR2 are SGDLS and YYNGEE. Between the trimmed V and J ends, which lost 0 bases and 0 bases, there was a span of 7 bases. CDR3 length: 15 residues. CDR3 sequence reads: CASSVEAASYNEQFF. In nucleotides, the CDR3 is TGTGCCAGCAGCGTAGAGGCTGCCTCCTACAATGAGCAGTTCTTC.

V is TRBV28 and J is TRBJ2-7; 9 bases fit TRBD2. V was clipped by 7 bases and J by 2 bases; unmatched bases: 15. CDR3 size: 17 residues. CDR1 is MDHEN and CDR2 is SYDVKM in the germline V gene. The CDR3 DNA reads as TGTGCCAGCACTAACGGGGGTAGCGGGAGCAAAGCCTACGAGCAGTACTTC. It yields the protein CASTNGGSGSKAYEQYF.